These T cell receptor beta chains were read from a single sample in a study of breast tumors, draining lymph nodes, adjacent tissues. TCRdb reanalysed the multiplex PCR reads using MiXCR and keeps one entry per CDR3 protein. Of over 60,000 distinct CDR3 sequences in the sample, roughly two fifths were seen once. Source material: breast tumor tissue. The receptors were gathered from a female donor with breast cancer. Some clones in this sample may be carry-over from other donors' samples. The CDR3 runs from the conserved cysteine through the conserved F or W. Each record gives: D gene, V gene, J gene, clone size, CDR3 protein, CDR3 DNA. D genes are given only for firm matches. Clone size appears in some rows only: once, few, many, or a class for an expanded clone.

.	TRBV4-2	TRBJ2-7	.	CASSPDPASEQYF	TGTGCCAGCAGCCCAGATCCCGCTAGCGAGCAGTACTTC
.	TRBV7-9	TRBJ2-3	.	CASSFYICSARRTGTDTQYF	.
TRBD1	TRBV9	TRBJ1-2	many	CASSATRDRGPSPYGYTF	TGTGCCAGCAGCGCTACCCGGGACAGGGGGCCATCCCCCTATGGCTACACCTTC
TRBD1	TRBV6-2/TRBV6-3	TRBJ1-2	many	CASSYRTGNFYGYTF	TGTGCCAGCAGTTACCGGACAGGGAATTTCTATGGCTACACCTTC
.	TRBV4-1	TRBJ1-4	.	CASSQEKLFF	TGCGCCAGCAGCCAAGAAAAACTGTTTTTT
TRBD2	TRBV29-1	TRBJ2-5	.	CSVEVAGGPQETQYF	TGCAGCGTTGAAGTAGCGGGGGGGCCCCAAGAGACCCAGTACTTC
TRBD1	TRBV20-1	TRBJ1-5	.	CSAKTGDTNQPQHF	TGCAGTGCTAAGACAGGGGACACAAATCAGCCCCAGCATTTT
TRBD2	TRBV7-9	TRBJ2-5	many	CASSLKLAGAQYF	TGTGCCAGCAGCTTAAAGCTAGCGGGGGCCCAGTACTTC
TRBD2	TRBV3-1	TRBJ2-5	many	CASSQDVFSGRAPETQYF	TGTGCCAGCAGCCAAGATGTTTTCAGCGGGAGGGCCCCGGAGACCCAGTACTTC
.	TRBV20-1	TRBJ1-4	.	CSTRALGSMGNEKLFF	TGCAGTACTAGGGCTCTTGGGTCGATGGGGAACGAAAAACTGTTTTTT
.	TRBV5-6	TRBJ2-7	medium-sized	CASSPDPASDEQYF	TGTGCCAGCAGCCCCGACCCTGCGTCCGACGAGCAGTACTTC
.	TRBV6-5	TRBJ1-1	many	CASSYSRGDTEAFF	TGTGCCAGCAGTTACTCCCGTGGGGACACTGAAGCTTTCTTT
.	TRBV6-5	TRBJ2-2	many	CASSPGLNTGELFF	TGTGCCAGCAGCCCCGGACTAAACACCGGGGAGCTGTTTTTT
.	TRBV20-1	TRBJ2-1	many	CSARDPGGPSSYNEQFF	TGCAGTGCTAGAGATCCCGGGGGGCCTAGCTCCTACAATGAGCAGTTCTTC
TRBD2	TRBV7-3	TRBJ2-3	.	CASSILAGGTDTQYF	TGTGCCAGCAGCATACTAGCGGGGGGCACAGATACGCAGTATTTT
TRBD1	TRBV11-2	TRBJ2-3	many	CASSLAFQWTGVMNTQYF	TGTGCCAGCAGCTTAGCCTTCCAGTGGACAGGGGTGATGAATACGCAGTATTTT
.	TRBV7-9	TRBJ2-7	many	CASSFGDEQYF	TGTGCCAGCAGCTTTGGTGACGAGCAGTACTTC
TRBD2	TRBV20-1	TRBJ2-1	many	CSAKVPGLNNEQFF	TGCAGTGCCAAGGTGCCGGGACTAAACAATGAGCAGTTCTTC
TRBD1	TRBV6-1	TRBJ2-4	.	CASSQPGQAGNIQYF	TGTGCCAGCAGTCAACCGGGACAGGCTGGAAACATTCAGTACTTC
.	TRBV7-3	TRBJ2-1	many	CASSLGTPSNEQFF	TGTGCCAGCAGCTTAGGGACGCCTTCCAATGAGCAGTTCTTC
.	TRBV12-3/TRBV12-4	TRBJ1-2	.	CASSFADLDYGYTF	TGTGCCAGCAGTTTTGCCGATCTGGACTATGGTTACACCTTC
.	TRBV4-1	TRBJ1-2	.	CASSQDGSGGYGCTF	TGCGCCAGCAGCCAAGATGGGTCGGGAGGCTATGGCTGCACCTTC
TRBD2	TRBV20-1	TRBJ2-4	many	CSARASGTKNIQYF	TGCAGTGCTAGGGCTAGCGGGACCAAAAACATTCAGTACTTC
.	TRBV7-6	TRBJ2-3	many	CASSPGVDAYNEQYF	TGTGCCAGCAGCCCCGGGGTAGATGCCTACAATGAGCAGTATTTT
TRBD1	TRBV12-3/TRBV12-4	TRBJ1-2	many	CASSSGQGYTF	TGTGCCAGCAGTTCGGGACAGGGCTACACCTTC
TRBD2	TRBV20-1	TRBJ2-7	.	CSPIAGGRVFEQYF	TGCAGCCCTATCGCGGGAGGCAGGGTCTTCGAGCAGTACTTC
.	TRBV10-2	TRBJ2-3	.	CASEETGGLLDTQYF	TGCGCCAGCGAAGAGACCGGGGGCCTGCTAGATACGCAGTATTTT
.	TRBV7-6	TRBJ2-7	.	CASSLGYYEQYF	TGTGCCAGCAGCTTGGGTTACTACGAGCAGTACTTC
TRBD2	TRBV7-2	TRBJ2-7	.	CASSTLAGGRVFEQYF	TGTGCCAGCAGCACACTAGCGGGAGGCAGGGTCTTCGAGCAGTACTTC
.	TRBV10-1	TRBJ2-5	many	CASLSRKGQETQYF	TGCGCCAGCCTCTCGAGGAAGGGACAAGAGACCCAGTACTTC
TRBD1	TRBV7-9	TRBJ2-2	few	CASSAPGQGFF	TGTGCCAGCAGCGCACCGGGACAGGGGTTTTTT
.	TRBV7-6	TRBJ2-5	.	CASRTEQETQYF	TGTGCTAGCCGGACGGAACAAGAGACCCAGTACTTC
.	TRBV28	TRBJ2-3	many	CASSFGRHLFTDTQYF	TGTGCCAGCAGTTTTGGCCGTCACCTATTCACAGATACGCAGTATTTT
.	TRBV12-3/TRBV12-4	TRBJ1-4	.	CASYSGRANEKLFF	TGTGCCAGCTATAGCGGGAGGGCTAATGAAAAACTGTTTTTT
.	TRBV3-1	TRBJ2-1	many	CASSLSPANYNEQFF	TGTGCCAGCAGCCTATCGCCGGCAAACTACAATGAGCAGTTCTTC
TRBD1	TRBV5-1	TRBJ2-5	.	CASSLTGTGGGKTQYF	TGCGCCAGCAGCTTAACCGGGACAGGGGGCGGAAAGACCCAGTACTTC
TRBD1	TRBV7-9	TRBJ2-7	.	CASSFGTGLGEQYF	TGTGCCAGCAGCTTCGGGACAGGGCTCGGCGAGCAGTACTTC
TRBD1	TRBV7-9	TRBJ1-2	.	CASSPTGTPYGYTF	TGTGCCAGCAGCCCGACAGGGACCCCCTATGGCTACACCTTC
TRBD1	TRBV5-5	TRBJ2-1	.	CASSLDPDREQFF	TGTGCCAGCAGCTTGGATCCGGACAGGGAGCAGTTCTTC
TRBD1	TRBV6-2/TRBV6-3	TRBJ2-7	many	CASSYSVTGGDYEQYF	TGTGCCAGCAGTTACTCGGTAACAGGGGGTGACTACGAGCAGTACTTC